The 31 T cell receptor beta chains listed next were all sequenced from one sample in a study of beta chain features in type 1 diabetes (dated by TCRdb to 2017 to 2018). The investigation overall reported the following: In all four CD4+ subsets, TCRB CDR3 length was moderately but significantly shorter in type 1 diabetes patients.

Library generation was performed with the immunoSEQ multiplex PCR assay. The entire isolated RNA was reverse transcribed using the High Capacity cDNA Reverse Transcription Kit, and thus expressed TCRB transcripts were sequenced. TCRdb mirrors the immuneACCESS table, restricted to in-frame sequences. Some clones are absent from its copies; in checked studies, under half trace to an unresolved V gene, and the reason for the others is unknown. Across this sample there are more than 250,000 clones, with just over 20% seen only once. The ten largest clones represent 0.028% of the sample. The antigens of these receptors remain unknown. The sequenced material came from naive CD4+ T cells from blood. In the paper's terms, the cell subset or site label means: true naive CD4+ T cells. The receptors shown here come from a woman in her thirties or forties with type 1 diabetes.

This clone has a handful of counts. V usage is TRBV23-1 and J usage is TRBJ1-5; 8 bases agree with TRBD1. TRBV23-1 is an ORF for which the function is uncertain. There are 16 residues in the CDR3. Losses at the gene ends were 0 bases for V and 2 bases for J; bases not matched to a gene: 3. The CDR3 region is CASSQSDREGNQPQHF. The CDR3 DNA sequence: TGCGCCAGCAGTCAATCGGACAGGGAAGGCAATCAGCCCCAGCATTTT.

The chain joins TRBV4-2 to TRBJ2-3, with D possibly matching TRBD2 (5 bases). CDR3 length: 13 amino acids. Germline values: CDR1 LGHNA, CDR2 YNFKEQ. With 4 bases removed from V and 4 bases from J, the gap between germline ends came to 9 bases. This CDR3 is CASSPSGADTQYF. The CDR3 DNA is TGTGCCAGCAGCCCCTCCGGGGCAGATACGCAGTATTTT.

The chain joins TRBV5-1 to TRBJ2-1; D is undetermined. Germline CDR1 SGHRS, CDR2 YFSETQ. The CDR3 is 14 amino acids. The ends were cut back, 0 bases at V and 7 bases at J, with 11 bases in the middle. CDR3 in DNA: TGCGCCAGCAGCTTGGGCGGCGAACTTAATGAGCAGTTCTTC. Protein sequence: CASSLGGELNEQFF.

This clone has a handful of counts. The CDR3 nucleotides are TGCGCCAGCAGCTTGGGTGGACTAGCGGGAGCCAATGAGCAGTTCTTC. Translation gives CASSLGGLAGANEQFF. The chain uses TRBV5-1 and TRBJ2-1; 13 bases match TRBD2. Germline V gene data show CDR1 as SGHRS and CDR2 as YFSETQ. The CDR3 extends over 16 amino acids. J lost 6 bases, V lost 0 bases, and 3 bases had no gene match.

A few counts support this clone. The V and J genes are TRBV6-6 and TRBJ1-1; D gene uncertain. Germline CDR1 is MNHNY and CDR2 is SVGAGI (reference sequence). V gave up 6 bases and J gave up 0 bases, with 14 bases separating them. The CDR3 totals 15 residues. The CDR3 sequence: CASRTSGGLNTEAFF. The CDR3 DNA reads as TGTGCCAGCAGAACCTCCGGAGGGTTGAACACTGAAGCTTTCTTT.

The chain couples TRBV10-3 to TRBJ2-1; 8 nucleotides line up with TRBD2. The CDR3 is 15 residues long. Per germline, CDR1 ENHRY and CDR2 SYGVKD. J gave up 4 bases and V 7 bases, and 9 bases lay outside the gene matches. CDR3 protein: CAIKGGGNIYNEQFF. The CDR3 nucleotides are TGTGCCATCAAGGGCGGGGGGAACATTTACAATGAGCAGTTCTTC.

Only a few counts were recorded for this clone. The chain joins TRBV30 to TRBJ2-7; 7 bases match TRBD2. The CDR3 has 15 amino acids. With 0 bases clipped from V and 7 bases from J, the junction kept 12 bases outside the gene matches. Germline-derived CDR1 and CDR2 are GTSNPN and SVGIG (reference sequence). The CDR3 protein is CAWSVLGGGPDEQYF. In nucleotides, the CDR3 is TGTGCCTGGAGTGTACTTGGGGGAGGGCCTGATGAGCAGTACTTC.

The genes are TRBV14 and TRBJ1-2; D remains unclear. Trimming stripped 0 bases from V and 8 bases from J, with 10 bases between. CDR3 length: 13 residues. Germline V gene lookup returns CDR1 SGHDN and CDR2 FVKESK. The CDR3 region has the DNA TGTGCCAGCAGCCAAGATGTAGCGGGGGGCTACACCTTC. Translating gives CASSQDVAGGYTF.

The CDR3 DNA is TGTGCCAGCAGCCCCCGAGCAAGTGGCTCCTACAATGAGCAGTTCTTC. This encodes CASSPRASGSYNEQFF. The J gene is TRBJ2-1, the V gene TRBV9; no clear D gene. Germline assignment: CDR1 SGDLS and CDR2 YYNGEE. The CDR3 covers 16 residues. V lost 4 bases to trimming and J lost 0 bases, with 14 bases between them.

This chain joins TRBV4-2 and TRBJ1-5; D is unclear. With 0 bases removed from V and 5 bases from J, the gap between germline ends came to 8 bases. The germline gives CDR1 LGHNA, CDR2 YNFKEQ. The CDR3 is made up of 14 amino acids. The CDR3 loop is CASSQDRGDQPQHF. The CDR3 nucleotides read TGTGCCAGCAGCCAAGACCGGGGTGATCAGCCCCAGCATTTT.

This chain links TRBV7-6 with TRBJ2-6; perhaps TRBD2 as D (5 bases). This CDR3 contains 16 residues. V lost 4 bases, J lost 1 base, and 11 bases lay in between. Germline-derived CDR1 and CDR2 are SGHVS and FNYEAQ. The CDR3 DNA follows: TGTGCCAGCAGCTCGGCGTCGGGGTCTGGGGCCAACGTCCTGACTTTC. Its protein is CASSSASGSGANVLTF.

CDR3 nucleotides: TGTGCCAGCAGTTACTCGGGAGGGACCGGGGAGCTGTTTTTT. This sequence encodes CASSYSGGTGELFF. The chain couples TRBV6-6 to TRBJ2-2; TRBD2 matches 7 bases. Germline V lookup: CDR1 MNHNY, CDR2 SVGAGI (reference sequence). V was pared by 0 bases and J by 5 bases, with 0 bases of the junction left unmatched. The CDR3 runs 14 residues.

This clone has only one observation. CDR3 region: CASSLGAEQYF. The CDR3, as DNA: TGTGCCAGCAGCTTAGGGGCCGAGCAGTACTTC. This chain uses TRBV7-9 with TRBJ2-5; D is uncertain. The end of the DNA is better explained by TRBJ2-7, so the J call may be wrong. Looked up from germline, CDR1 is SEHNR and CDR2 is FQNEAQ (reference sequence). CDR3 size: 11 residues.

This clone was seen a few times. The V call is TRBV2, the J call TRBJ1-6; D is unclear. This CDR3 is built from 14 residues. In germline, CDR1 is SNHLY, CDR2 FYNNEI. V gave up 6 bases and J gave up 6 bases, with 12 bases separating them. For the CDR3, the DNA is TGTGCCAGCAGAAAAATGCAGATTAATTCACCCCTCCACTTT. The encoded protein is CASRKMQINSPLHF. The full variable domain, with the rest looked up from reference TRBV2 and TRBJ1-6, is EPEVTQTPSHQVTQMGQEVILRCVPISNHLYFYWYRQILGQKVEFLVSFYNNEISEKSEIFDDQFSVERPDGSNFTLKIRSTKLEDSAMYFCASRKMQINSPLHFGNGTRLTVT.

The chain uses TRBV20-1 and TRBJ2-2; the D is unclear. Germline CDR1 reads DFQATT; CDR2 reads SNEGSKA (reference sequence). This CDR3 has 11 amino acids. CDR3 in amino acids: CSVRQAGELFF. The CDR3, as DNA: TGCAGCGTGCGGCAAGCCGGGGAGCTGTTTTTT.

This chain joins TRBV15 and TRBJ2-3; 8 bases are shared with TRBD1. CDR1 and CDR2 from the germline V gene are LNHNV and YYDKDF (reference sequence). Losses at the gene ends were 0 bases for V and 2 bases for J; bases not matched to a gene: 10. The length of the CDR3 is 18 residues. The CDR3 loop reads CATSRDGARGLFTDTQYF. The CDR3 nucleotides are TGTGCCACCAGCAGAGATGGAGCCAGGGGGCTTTTCACAGATACGCAGTATTTT.

The CDR3 DNA is TGTGCCAGCAGTCTTACCCGACTAGCGGGGGGGGCAGATACGCAGTATTTT. This encodes CASSLTRLAGGADTQYF. The J gene is TRBJ2-3, the V gene TRBV28, with 14 bases that match TRBD2. The CDR3 is made up of 17 amino acids. Germline CDR1 MDHEN, CDR2 SYDVKM. J lost 4 bases, V lost 5 bases, and 8 bases had no gene match.

There are a few counts of this clone. This chain connects TRBV25-1 to TRBJ2-5; maybe TRBD2 (5 bases). Trimming stripped 0 bases from V and 5 bases from J, with 13 bases between. In germline, CDR1 is MGHDK, CDR2 SYGVNS. The CDR3 covers 15 residues. The CDR3 DNA follows: TGTGCCAGCAGTGAATATGGGCACCCGGGGGAGACCCAGTACTTC. Its translation is CASSEYGHPGETQYF.

This clone was detected a few times. The chain couples TRBV30 to TRBJ1-1; 7 bases align to TRBD1. The V segment lost 1 base and the J segment 7 bases; nucleotides outside the gene matches: 3. The germline CDR1 and CDR2 sequences are GTSNPN and SVGIG (reference sequence). The CDR3 runs to 12 residues. CDR3 nucleotides: TGTGCCTGGAGTGGGGGACAGCATGAAGCTTTCTTT. Translation: CAWSGGQHEAFF.

Written as DNA, the CDR3 is TGTGCCAGCAGCCGGGACAGCCTTAACTATGGCTACACCTTC. It encodes CASSRDSLNYGYTF. The chain combines TRBV28 with TRBJ1-2; 7 positions match TRBD1. The CDR3 covers 14 residues. Germline V CDR1 and CDR2: MDHEN, SYDVKM. Trimming cost V 6 bases and J 1 base; bases outside gene matches: 5.

The J gene is TRBJ2-4, the V gene TRBV5-4, with 8 bases identical to TRBD1. This CDR3 has 13 amino acids. J was trimmed by 7 bases and V by 10 bases; bases with no gene match: 10. The germline gives CDR1 SGHNT, CDR2 YYREEE (reference sequence). CDR3 in amino acids: CAVSTGEENIQYF. CDR3 nucleotides: TGTGCCGTATCGACAGGGGAAGAGAACATTCAGTACTTC. Full variable domain (remainder filled in from reference TRBV5-4 and TRBJ2-4): ETGVTQSPTHLIKTRGQQVTLRCSSQSGHNTVSWYQQALGQGPQFIFQYYREEENGRGNFPPRFSGLQFPNYSSELNVNALELDDSALYLCAVSTGEENIQYFGAGTRLSVL.

This clone was seen more than once but under ten times. The V and J genes are TRBV11-2 and TRBJ2-1, with D perhaps matching TRBD2 (6 bases). Between the trimmed V and J ends, which lost 1 base and 3 bases, there was a span of 13 bases. The V gene's germline CDR1 is SGHAT and CDR2 FQNNGV. The CDR3 consists of 16 residues. CDR3 amino acids: CASSLAAGNNYNEQFF. DNA for the CDR3: TGTGCCAGCAGCTTAGCTGCGGGAAACAACTACAATGAGCAGTTCTTC.

Details on this clone: The same CDR3 is also encoded by other DNA sequences in this sample. V usage is TRBV9 and J usage is TRBJ2-7; D is uncertain. The V gene lost 0 bases and the J gene lost 0 bases, with 4 bases spanning the gap. The CDR3 spans 13 residues. Germline V lookup: CDR1 SGDLS, CDR2 YYNGEE. The CDR3 region is CASSVGSSYEQYF. CDR3 nucleotide sequence: TGTGCCAGCAGCGTAGGTAGCTCCTACGAGCAGTACTTC.

This clone was picked up a small number of times. The chain is built from TRBV18 and TRBJ2-5; no reliable D call. V was clipped by 4 bases and J by 0 bases, with 6 bases between them. Germline CDR1 is KGHSH and CDR2 is LQKENI. The CDR3 extends over 13 amino acids. CDR3 sequence: CASSLSYQETQYF. As DNA, the CDR3 is TGTGCCAGCTCACTATCGTACCAAGAGACCCAGTACTTC.

This clone was detected only a few times. The V and J genes are TRBV19 and TRBJ2-6; TRBD1 aligns across 7 bases. The V gene's germline CDR1 is LNHDA and CDR2 SQIVND (reference sequence). This CDR3 has 15 amino acids. J lost 4 bases, V lost 3 bases, and 3 bases had no gene match. CDR3 loop: CASSIGTAGANVLTF. The CDR3 nucleotides are TGTGCCAGTAGTATCGGGACAGCGGGGGCCAACGTCCTGACTTTC.

This clone has just a few counts. The genes are TRBV4-1 and TRBJ1-1, with D tentatively TRBD1 (5 bases). The CDR3 loop spans 16 amino acids. Trimming removed 1 base at V and 3 bases at J, with 15 bases between. Per the germline V gene, CDR1 is MGHRA and CDR2 is YSYEKL. The CDR3 nucleotides are TGCGCCAGCAGCCAAGTGGGGCCCCCGGCGGACACTGAAGCTTTCTTT. This encodes CASSQVGPPADTEAFF.

In DNA, the CDR3 is TGTGCCAGCAGCCTTTTATCCCTCTACGAGCAGTACTTC. The encoded protein is CASSLLSLYEQYF. The chain joins TRBV14 to TRBJ2-7; unclear D gene. V gave up 4 bases and J gave up 3 bases, with 10 bases separating them. There are 13 residues in the CDR3. Germline lookup yields CDR1 SGHDN and CDR2 FVKESK. The whole variable domain, remainder taken from reference TRBV14 and TRBJ2-7, is EAGVTQFPSHSVIEKGQTVTLRCDPISGHDNLYWYRRVMGKEIKFLLHFVKESKQDESGMPNNRFLAERTGGTYSTLKVQPAELEDSGVYFCASSLLSLYEQYFGPGTRLTVT.

This clone was recorded a few times. This chain connects TRBV7-9 to TRBJ1-2; TRBD1 matches at 8 bases. The CDR3 contains 14 residues. CDR1 and CDR2 (germline): SEHNR, FQNEAQ (reference sequence). Losses at the gene ends were 2 bases for V and 6 bases for J; bases not matched to a gene: 5. The DNA of the CDR3 is TGTGCCAGCAGCTTAAGTCAGGGGGCGCATGGCTACACCTTC. It yields the protein CASSLSQGAHGYTF.

The chain carries TRBV2 and TRBJ1-1; D ambiguous. V lost 4 bases and J 1 base, leaving 7 bases between the germline ends. CDR1 is SNHLY and CDR2 is FYNNEI in the germline V gene. The CDR3 has 13 residues. CDR3 residues: CASSGRQNTEAFF. In nucleotides, the CDR3 is TGTGCCAGCAGTGGTAGACAGAACACTGAAGCTTTCTTT.

This clone showed up just a few times. The J gene is TRBJ1-2, the V gene TRBV29-1; possible D gene TRBD1, 6 bases. Looked up from germline, CDR1 is SQVTM and CDR2 is ANQGSEA. V was trimmed by 7 bases and J by 3 bases, leaving 12 bases between them. This CDR3 comprises 12 residues. CDR3 protein: CSADRQHYGYTF. The CDR3 DNA reads TGCAGCGCCGACAGGCAGCACTATGGCTACACCTTC. Variable domain in full (rest from reference TRBV29-1 and TRBJ1-2): SAVISQKPSRDICQRGTSLTIQCQVDSQVTMMFWYRQQPGQSLTLIATANQGSEATYESGFVIDKFPISRPNLTFSTLTVSNMSPEDSSIYLCSADRQHYGYTFGSGTRLTVV.

The rearrangement links TRBV6-6 to TRBJ1-3, with 12 bases aligning to TRBD1. V was pared by 10 bases and J by 7 bases, with 5 bases of the junction left unmatched. CDR3 length: 13 residues. Germline values: CDR1 MNHNY, CDR2 SVGAGI (reference sequence). The CDR3 loop is CAITGTGGNTIYF. In nucleotides, the CDR3 is TGTGCCATCACCGGGACAGGGGGCAACACCATATATTTT.